Shown below are 28 T cell receptor beta chains from a single sample sequenced in a study of identical twins. TCRdb reprocessed the 5' RACE reads with MiXCR, giving one entry per CDR3 protein. Altogether 500,000 to 600,000 distinct CDR3 sequences are present, under 25% being singletons, with the ten largest covering around 0.9%. The same sample was also studied in work on T cells expressing NK-cell markers.

The sequenced sample was CD4+ T cells sorted from blood. The receptor source for this set is a woman aged 18-29 years in good health.

This clonotype was recorded a few times. J is TRBJ2-1 and V is TRBV24-1; D is possibly TRBD2 (6 bases). The CDR3 runs 13 residues. V was shortened by 10 bases and J by 6 bases, with 15 bases between the two germline ends. Germline V gene data show CDR1 as KGHDR and CDR2 as SFDVKD. CDR3 nucleotide sequence: TGTGCCACATCTAGCGCTTTCTTCAATGAGCAGTTCTTC. Translation gives CATSSAFFNEQFF.

This chain uses TRBV20-1 with TRBJ1-3; D remains ambiguous. Germline assignment: CDR1 DFQATT and CDR2 SNEGSKA (reference sequence). V was shortened by 3 bases and J by 3 bases, with 9 bases between the two germline ends. The length of the CDR3 is 13 residues. CDR3 region: CSASEFGGNTIYF. CDR3 nucleotides: TGCAGTGCTAGTGAATTCGGTGGAAACACCATATATTTT.

In its sample, this clonotype was seen a few times. This chain links TRBV18 with TRBJ2-2; D is perhaps TRBD2 (6 bases). With 4 bases removed from V and 6 bases from J, the gap between germline ends came to 18 bases. The CDR3 spans 16 residues. CDR1 and CDR2 from the germline V gene are KGHSH and LQKENI. CDR3 bases: TGTGCCAGCTCACAGGGACTCCTACGTTACGCCGGGGAGCTGTTTTTT. Its protein is CASSQGLLRYAGELFF.

V and J are TRBV7-2 and TRBJ2-3, with D tentatively TRBD1 (6 bases). Germline V gene sequence: CDR1 SGHTA, CDR2 FQGNSA. This CDR3 contains 15 residues. Between the trimmed V and J ends, which lost 2 bases and 4 bases, there was a span of 13 bases. The CDR3 DNA reads TGTGCCAGCAGCTTAAACGGAGCAGGGGCAGATACGCAGTATTTT. Amino acid sequence: CASSLNGAGADTQYF.

This clonotype showed up many times. The chain links TRBV4-3 to TRBJ2-7; 15 positions match TRBD2. Germline V gene lookup returns CDR1 LGHNA and CDR2 YSLEER. The J segment lost 6 bases and the V segment lost 3 bases, leaving 6 bases of the junction unmatched. This CDR3 is built from 16 residues. The chain's CDR3 is CASSQDPGLAGGEQYF. The CDR3, as DNA: TGCGCCAGCAGCCAGGACCCGGGACTAGCGGGGGGCGAGCAGTACTTC.

The genes are TRBV7-9 and TRBJ2-1, with 10 positions matching TRBD2. Germline CDR1 SEHNR, CDR2 FQNEAQ (reference sequence). The CDR3 covers 15 residues. J was trimmed by 4 bases and V by 5 bases; bases with no gene match: 5. CDR3: CASSPPSGGYNEQFF. As DNA, the CDR3 is TGTGCCAGCAGCCCTCCTAGCGGGGGATACAATGAGCAGTTCTTC.

CDR3 loop: CASRPSGTLAYGYTF. The CDR3 nucleotides are TGTGCCAGCAGACCCTCAGGGACTCTCGCCTATGGCTACACCTTC. J is TRBJ1-2 and V is TRBV6-1; a possible D gene is TRBD1 (5 bases). Germline V lookup: CDR1 MNHNS, CDR2 SASEGT. The CDR3 extends over 15 amino acids. V gave up 6 bases and J gave up 4 bases, with 18 bases separating them.

This clonotype was detected a few times. The chain has TRBV6-1 and TRBJ1-5; 8 bases map to TRBD1. After removal of 7 bases from V and 1 base from J, the junction contained 9 bases not matched to a gene. This CDR3 comprises 16 residues. Germline lookup yields CDR1 MNHNS and CDR2 SASEGT. The CDR3 DNA sequence: TGTGCCAGCATGCTTGGACAGGGAGGGAGCAATCAGCCCCAGCATTTT. This translates into CASMLGQGGSNQPQHF.

A few counts support this clonotype. The chain has TRBV24-1 and TRBJ2-1; no clear D gene. V lost 6 bases and J lost 0, with 8 bases in between. This CDR3 contains 14 residues. In germline, CDR1 is KGHDR, CDR2 SFDVKD. The CDR3 DNA reads TGTGCCACCAGTTCTTCCTACTCCTACAATGAGCAGTTCTTC. Its protein product is CATSSSYSYNEQFF.

The chain couples TRBV7-2 to TRBJ2-1, with 8 bases that match TRBD2. The germline gives CDR1 SGHTA, CDR2 FQGNSA. Trimming at V came to 3 bases and at J to 6 bases, leaving 10 bases not matched to a gene. This CDR3 spans 16 amino acids. The CDR3 nucleotides read TGTGCCAGCAGCTTCCTCCCCCCGGGGGGGGGCAATGAGCAGTTCTTC. Residues: CASSFLPPGGGNEQFF.

This rearrangement joins TRBV25-1 to TRBJ2-7; D remains ambiguous. This CDR3 contains 12 residues. V lost 3 bases to trimming and J lost 5 bases, with 8 bases between them. Germline assignment: CDR1 MGHDK and CDR2 SYGVNS. The CDR3 DNA reads as TGTGCCAGCAGTGACGGCGGCAACGAGCAGTACTTC. This translates into CASSDGGNEQYF.

At least ten counts were recorded for this clonotype. This sequence joins TRBV6-1 and TRBJ2-7; maybe TRBD1 (6 bases). Germline assignment: CDR1 MNHNS and CDR2 SASEGT. V was cut by 5 bases and J by 1 base, with 15 bases left in between. This CDR3 spans 15 amino acids. The CDR3 nucleotides are TGTGCCAGCAGTCCTAGAGGGACAAAGTCCTACGAGCAGTACTTC. Its protein is CASSPRGTKSYEQYF.

The V and J genes are TRBV20-1 and TRBJ2-1; 16 nucleotides line up with TRBD2. V was pared by 6 bases and J by 7 bases, with 6 bases of the junction left unmatched. The CDR3 sequence is 15 residues long. Looked up from germline, CDR1 is DFQATT and CDR2 is SNEGSKA (reference sequence). The CDR3 sequence is CSAGQGLAGGNEQFF. The DNA of the CDR3 is TGCAGTGCCGGGCAGGGACTAGCGGGAGGGAATGAGCAGTTCTTC.

The chain has TRBV6-1 and TRBJ2-2, with 7 bases lining up with TRBD1. The germline CDR1 and CDR2 sequences are MNHNS and SASEGT. The junction had 9 bases not matched to a gene; V was cut back by 10 bases and J by 4 bases. This CDR3 comprises 14 residues. The CDR3 here is CAIRDSTSTGELFF. The CDR3 coding sequence is TGTGCCATACGGGACAGTACTAGCACCGGGGAGCTGTTTTTT.

Only a few counts were recorded for this clonotype. Here the CDR3 reads CSARDRVDEQFF. The CDR3 DNA reads TGCAGTGCTAGAGACCGGGTCGATGAGCAGTTCTTC. The chain carries TRBV20-1 and TRBJ2-1; D remains ambiguous. CDR3 size: 12 residues. Between the trimmed V and J ends, which lost 0 bases and 8 bases, there was a span of 8 bases. CDR1 and CDR2 (germline): DFQATT, SNEGSKA (reference sequence).

The chain recombines TRBV6-2 or TRBV6-3 with TRBJ2-1, with TRBD1 matching 7 bases. This CDR3 is 16 amino acids long. The V gene's germline CDR1 is MNHEY and CDR2 SVGEGT. V was clipped by 6 bases and J by 3 bases; unmatched bases: 11. DNA of the CDR3: TGTGCCAGCAGACTAGGGGGCGGACAGGTCTACAATGAGCAGTTCTTC. As protein: CASRLGGGQVYNEQFF.

The genes are TRBV9 and TRBJ1-2; 8 nucleotides line up with TRBD1. V dropped 3 bases and J dropped 4; count of bases not matched to a gene: 14. Germline assignment: CDR1 SGDLS and CDR2 YYNGEE. There are 17 residues in the CDR3. CDR3 amino acids: CASSARGETGAGYGYTF. CDR3 nucleotides: TGTGCCAGCAGCGCCCGAGGTGAGACAGGGGCTGGCTATGGCTACACCTTC.

This clonotype showed up just a few times. This chain connects TRBV4-3 to TRBJ2-3, with 11 bases lining up with TRBD2. V lost 1 base, J lost 6 bases, and 6 bases stayed unmatched. CDR3 length equals 16 residues. From germline, CDR1 is LGHNA and CDR2 YSLEER. CDR3 loop: CASSQGLAGLGDTQYF. The CDR3 DNA sequence: TGCGCCAGCAGCCAAGGACTAGCGGGATTGGGTGATACGCAGTATTTT.

This clonotype was seen more than once but under ten times. V gene TRBV7-3 combines with J gene TRBJ2-2; 11 nucleotides match TRBD2. The CDR3 loop spans 17 amino acids. With V trimmed by 5 bases and J by 8 bases, 13 bases remained unmatched. CDR1 and CDR2 (germline): SGHTA, FQGTGA. CDR3 sequence (DNA): TGTGCCAGCAGCAACCTGACTAGCGGGGTTCTCCTAGGGGAGCTGTTTTTT. It translates to CASSNLTSGVLLGELFF.

This clonotype was recorded many times. The V call is TRBV12-3 or TRBV12-4, the J call TRBJ1-2; no firm D call. V lost 3 bases and J 5 bases, leaving 10 bases between the germline ends. There are 13 residues in the CDR3. The DNA for the CDR3 is TGTGCCAGCAGTTTTTCCCCGGGGTATGGCTACACCTTC. Amino acids: CASSFSPGYGYTF.

The rearrangement links TRBV20-1 to TRBJ1-2; 7 bases align to TRBD1. V gave up 3 bases and J gave up 2 bases; unmatched junction bases: 9. CDR3 length: 15 residues. CDR1 is DFQATT and CDR2 is SNEGSKA in the germline V gene (reference sequence). CDR3 residues: CSASGGGSWNYGYTF. The DNA of the CDR3 is TGCAGTGCTAGCGGAGGGGGCTCGTGGAACTATGGCTACACCTTC.

The chain combines TRBV6-5 with TRBJ2-7, with a tentative D call TRBD2 (7 bases). Germline V lookup: CDR1 MNHEY, CDR2 SVGAGI. V dropped 3 bases and J dropped 2 bases, with 14 bases sitting between them. The CDR3 loop spans 15 amino acids. Here the CDR3 DNA reads TGTGCCAGCAGTTATGGGGGGGGGCTACCCTACGAGCAGTACTTC. It specifies CASSYGGGLPYEQYF.

This chain connects TRBV5-1 to TRBJ2-5, with TRBD1 as a possible D gene (6 bases). The V end lost 10 bases, the J end lost 2 bases, and 15 bases lay between the germline ends. Germline CDR1 is SGHRS and CDR2 is YFSETQ. The CDR3 consists of 13 residues. The CDR3: CASQGSGQETQYF. CDR3 coding DNA: TGCGCCTCGCAGGGGTCGGGGCAAGAGACCCAGTACTTC.

The V call is TRBV21-1, the J call TRBJ2-3; the table names TRBD2, a call not compared with the DNA. TRBV21-1 is shown as a pseudogene. This CDR3 contains 16 residues. CDR3 amino acids: CASSMELAGGTDTQYF. CDR3 DNA: TGTGCCAGCAGCATGGAACTAGCGGGAGGGACAGATACGCAGTATTTT.

This clonotype was picked up a small number of times. The chain employs TRBV4-3 and TRBJ2-2, with D hard to call. Germline V gene data show CDR1 as LGHNA and CDR2 as YSLEER. This CDR3 has 16 amino acids. V was clipped by 0 bases and J by 6 bases, with 14 bases between them. CDR3 in amino acids: CASSQDYLKSAGELFF. CDR3 in DNA: TGCGCCAGCAGCCAAGATTATCTAAAGAGTGCCGGGGAGCTGTTTTTT.

This clonotype was seen only a few times. The CDR3 loop is CASSLGTSGGVNTQYF. Written as DNA, the CDR3 is TGCGCCAGCAGCTTGGGGACTAGCGGGGGCGTAAATACGCAGTATTTT. The chain uses TRBV5-1 and TRBJ2-3; 13 bases match TRBD2. J was trimmed by 7 bases and V by 0 bases; bases with no gene match: 5. CDR3 length: 16 amino acids. CDR1 and CDR2 from the germline V gene are SGHRS and YFSETQ.

This clonotype was seen more than once but under ten times. The chain couples TRBV12-3 or TRBV12-4 to TRBJ1-6, with TRBD1 identical over 7 bases. The CDR3 totals 15 residues. The V and J ends lost 5 bases and 7 bases, in that order; junction bases with no gene match: 8. DNA for the CDR3: TGTGCCAGCAGTCCCGACACAGGGGAGAATTCACCCCTCCACTTT. It codes for CASSPDTGENSPLHF.

This clonotype was observed a handful of times. The chain links TRBV29-1 to TRBJ2-5, with D uncertain. Trimming pared 0 bases from V and 4 bases from J, leaving 18 bases between. The germline V gene has CDR1 SQVTM and CDR2 ANQGSEA. There are 16 residues in the CDR3. The CDR3 DNA is TGCAGCGTTGAAGATCGTAGATCAGGTTTCGGAGAGACCCAGTACTTC. This sequence encodes CSVEDRRSGFGETQYF.